The 12 T cell receptor beta chains in this list originate from one sample, sequenced in a study of blood T cell repertoires in COVID-19. Sequencing used immunoSEQ multiplex PCR; TCRdb keeps in-frame clones, though not all of them. The repertoire includes roughly 200,000 clones, around 80% of them detected once, and less than 15% sits in the top ten. Material for sequencing was peripheral blood. The receptors were gathered from a human donor in a cohort sampled during active COVID-19.

This clone appeared a few times. The V and J genes are TRBV20-1 and TRBJ2-2, with TRBD1 as a possible D gene (6 bases). The CDR3 loop spans 14 amino acids. CDR1 is DFQATT, CDR2 SNEGSKA, per germline (reference sequence). The V end was cut by 3 bases, the J end by 3 bases, with 11 bases between. Written as DNA, the CDR3 is TGCAGTGCTAGTACAGGGACGGACACCGGGGAGCTGTTTTTT. The encoded protein is CSASTGTDTGELFF.

The chain employs TRBV2 and TRBJ2-3; 9 bases match TRBD1. The V and J ends lost 5 bases and 4 bases, in that order; junction bases with no gene match: 13. The CDR3 contains 17 residues. The V gene's germline CDR1 is SNHLY and CDR2 FYNNEI. CDR3 in DNA: TGTGCCAGCAGTCCCGGGACAGGGTTCCGTTACCCAGATACGCAGTATTTT. Translation gives CASSPGTGFRYPDTQYF.

This chain connects TRBV28 to TRBJ1-6; the match to TRBD1 covers 7 bases. The V gene end was trimmed by 7 bases and the J gene end by 10 bases; junction bases not matched to a gene: 7. The CDR3 spans 13 residues. CDR1 and CDR2 (germline): MDHEN, SYDVKM. CDR3 loop: CASKTGVGSPLHF. CDR3 nucleotides: TGTGCCAGCAAAACAGGGGTGGGCTCACCCCTCCACTTT.

The DNA of the CDR3 is TGTGCCAGCAGCCAAGATTTGACGGGGGGTGAAAAACTGTTTTTT. Its protein is CASSQDLTGGEKLFF. This chain uses TRBV3-1 (or the pseudogene TRBV3-2) with TRBJ1-4; TRBD1 is a possible D gene (5 bases). In germline, CDR1 is LGHDT, CDR2 YNNKEL (reference sequence). Trimming removed 0 bases at V and 7 bases at J, with 12 bases between. This CDR3 comprises 15 residues.

The chain uses TRBV6-5 and TRBJ1-1; D is perhaps TRBD1 (6 bases). Per the germline V gene, CDR1 is MNHEY and CDR2 is SVGAGI. The V end lost 1 base, the J end lost 1 base, and 13 bases lay between the germline ends. There are 16 residues in the CDR3. The CDR3, as DNA: TGTGCCAGCAGTTACTACGCCGGGGGGCGGAACACTGAAGCTTTCTTT. As protein: CASSYYAGGRNTEAFF.

The chain couples TRBV6-1 to TRBJ2-7, with TRBD1 identical over 11 bases. Trimming cost V 0 bases and J 4 bases; bases outside gene matches: 2. The length of the CDR3 is 15 residues. Germline CDR1 is MNHNS and CDR2 is SASEGT. CDR3 region: CASSEAGTGGYEQYF. The CDR3 nucleotides read TGTGCCAGCAGTGAAGCAGGGACAGGGGGATACGAGCAGTACTTC.

The table lists this clone with a count of one. This sequence joins TRBV28 and TRBJ1-2; D not resolved. V was cut by 5 bases and J by 4 bases, with 8 bases left in between. The germline V gene encodes CDR1 MDHEN and CDR2 SYDVKM. This CDR3 is built from 12 residues. CDR3 residues: CASSTYSYGYTF. The DNA of the CDR3 is TGTGCCAGCAGTACCTATAGCTATGGCTACACCTTC.

The rearrangement joins TRBV7-2 to TRBJ1-6, with unresolved D. The CDR3 runs to 15 residues. The germline V gene has CDR1 SGHTA and CDR2 FQGNSA. Trimming shortened V by 1 base and J by 7 bases, and 11 bases separated the two germline ends. CDR3 region: CASSLVGRGNSPLHF. In nucleotides, the CDR3 is TGTGCCAGCAGCTTAGTGGGCCGGGGAAATTCACCCCTCCACTTT. The full variable domain, in which reference TRBV7-2 and TRBJ1-6 provide the parts outside the CDR3, is GAGVSQSPSNKVTEKGKDVELRCDPISGHTALYWYRQSLGQGLEFLIYFQGNSAPDKSGLPSDRFSAERTGGSVSTLTIQRTQQEDSAVYLCASSLVGRGNSPLHFGNGTRLTVT.

V gene TRBV9 combines with J gene TRBJ2-1, with TRBD2 matching 9 bases. This CDR3 has 17 residues. The ends lost 3 bases at V and 1 base at J; junction bases unmatched: 8. The V gene's germline CDR1 is SGDLS and CDR2 YYNGEE. This CDR3 is CASSAARTSVSYNEQFF. CDR3 sequence (DNA): TGTGCCAGCAGCGCGGCCCGGACTAGCGTATCCTACAATGAGCAGTTCTTC.

This clone was counted ten times or more. The chain uses TRBV5-1 and TRBJ2-1, with 13 bases that match TRBD2. Germline CDR1 and CDR2: SGHRS and YFSETQ. Trimming at V came to 2 bases and at J to 8 bases, leaving 7 bases not matched to a gene. This CDR3 is 16 amino acids long. CDR3 in amino acids: CASSLRTSGSSYEQFF. The CDR3 nucleotides read TGCGCCAGCAGCTTACGGACTAGCGGGAGCAGCTATGAGCAGTTCTTC.

This clone is a singleton in its sample. J is TRBJ1-1 and V is TRBV12-3 or TRBV12-4, with a weak D call TRBD1 (5 bases). This CDR3 is 13 amino acids long. Trimming removed 5 bases at V and 1 base at J, with 8 bases between. The CDR3 protein is CASSLGQNTEAFF. In nucleotides, the CDR3 is TGTGCCAGCAGTCTAGGACAGAACACTGAAGCTTTCTTT.

The chain recombines TRBV15 with TRBJ2-7, with a possible D match to TRBD2 (6 bases). The germline CDR1 and CDR2 sequences are LNHNV and YYDKDF (reference sequence). V shed 4 bases and J shed 3 bases, with 13 bases lying between them. The CDR3 has 14 amino acids. The CDR3 nucleotides are TGTGCCACCAGCATGGGACTCTTGGACTACGAGCAGTACTTC. Encoded protein: CATSMGLLDYEQYF.